The text below deals with one T cell receptor beta chain. Generated by immunoSEQ multiplex PCR, the TCRdb table keeps only in-frame clones and is missing some. The table lists about 220,000 clones, over 75% of them singletons. V trimming: 1 base; J trimming: 12 bases; junction bases outside the gene matches: 1. The CDR3 loop spans 11 amino acids. These data come from a study of blood T cell repertoires in COVID-19. Study as a whole: Sites in the United States, Italy and Spain provided acute and convalescent COVID-19 samples. Sources were T cells, B-cell-depleted T cells, or PBMCs; the material itself was cDNA or gDNA.

Adults between about 18 and 95 years of age took part from about two dozen US areas. Recovered participants had two consecutive negative NP/OP PCR tests, healthcare professional clearance, or symptom resolution. The chain links TRBV12-3 or TRBV12-4 to TRBJ2-7; 9 bases are shared with TRBD1. The origin of this receptor is a woman between 55 and 75 years old who had recovered from COVID-19. Sequenced material: PBMCs or T cells enriched from blood (not recorded which). Here the CDR3 reads CASSLGTGVYF. Here the CDR3 DNA reads TGTGCCAGCAGTTTAGGGACAGGGGTGTACTTC.